This T cell receptor beta chain was observed in a study of CD4 T cells in relation to SARS-CoV-2 and coronaviruses. Study background: Crossreactive spike epitopes shared across donors were mapped to their HLA restriction.

Deep TCR-beta sequencing used DNA from uncultured naive and memory CD4+ T cells. The assay was immunoSEQ multiplex PCR, and TCRdb's table has in-frame clones only and misses some. Here the sample spans under 90,000 clones, approximately 93% being singletons. The CDR3 loop spans 12 amino acids. V lost 6 bases, J lost 6 bases, and 12 bases lay in between. Study observations and caveats: The assay detects memory recall responses, not culture-primed primary responses.

Remarks on this clone: The antigen is unknown.

Unexposed donor CD4+ T cells date from about 2011-2019, before the COVID-19 pandemic. CD4 enrichment then naive enrichment separated naive from memory CD4+ cells. The V and J genes are TRBV12-3 or TRBV12-4 and TRBJ2-7; no firm D call. This TCR was sampled from a human donor in good health. The material sequenced was naive CD4+ T cells from PBMCs. Described subset: naive CD4+ T cells isolated by negative enrichment. The CDR3 sequence is CASRPTLGEQYF. The CDR3 DNA reads TGTGCCAGCAGACCCACTCTGGGCGAGCAGTACTTC.